This section outlines one TCR beta chain sequence together with its context. These data belong to a study of blood T cell dynamics during melanoma immunotherapy. At the level of the study: Patients with metastatic melanoma got pembrolizumab or nivolumab-ipilimumab as first-line care.

The CDR3 is 11 amino acids. Trimming took off 5 bases at V and 16 bases at J, with 12 bases between the two ends. Germline CDR1 reads SEHNR; CDR2 reads FQNEAQ (reference sequence). Time point of the sample: week 3, after first cycle of checkpoint inhibitor. Generated by immunoSEQ multiplex PCR, the TCRdb table keeps only in-frame clones and is missing some. This sample carries 2,500 to 3,000 clones, around nine tenths of them seen once, and the ten largest clones take about 14%. This sequence was found in a human donor with melanoma. This chain connects TRBV7-9 to TRBJ1-6; D might be TRBD1 (6 bases). The starting material was blood, obtained from a patient treated with checkpoint blockade. The CDR3 bases are TGTGCCAGCAGCGAACCGGGACATCTCCACTTT. Translating it yields CASSEPGHLHF.